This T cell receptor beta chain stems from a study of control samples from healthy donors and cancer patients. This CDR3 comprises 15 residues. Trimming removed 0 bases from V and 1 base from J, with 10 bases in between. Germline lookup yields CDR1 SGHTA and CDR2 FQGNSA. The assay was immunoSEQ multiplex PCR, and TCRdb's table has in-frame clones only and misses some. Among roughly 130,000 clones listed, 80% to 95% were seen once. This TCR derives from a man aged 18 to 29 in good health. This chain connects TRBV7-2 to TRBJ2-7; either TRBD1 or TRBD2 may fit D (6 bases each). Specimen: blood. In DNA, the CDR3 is TGTGCCAGCAGCTTAGCTCGGGGGCCGTCCTACGAGCAGTACTTC. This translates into CASSLARGPSYEQYF.